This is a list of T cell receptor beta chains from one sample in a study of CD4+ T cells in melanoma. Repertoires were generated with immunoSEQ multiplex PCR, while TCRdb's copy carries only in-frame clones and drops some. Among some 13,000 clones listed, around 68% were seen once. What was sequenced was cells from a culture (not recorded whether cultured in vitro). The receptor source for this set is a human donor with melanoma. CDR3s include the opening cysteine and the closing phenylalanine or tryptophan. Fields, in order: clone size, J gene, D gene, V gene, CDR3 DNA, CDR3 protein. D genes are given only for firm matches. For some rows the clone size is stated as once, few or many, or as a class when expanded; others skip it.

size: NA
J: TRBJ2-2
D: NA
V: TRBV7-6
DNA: TGTGCCAGCAGCTCCGGGACTCGAGCCACCGGGGAGCTGTTTTTT
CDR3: CASSSGTRATGELFF

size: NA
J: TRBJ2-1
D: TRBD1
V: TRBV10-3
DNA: TGTGCCACCCGGACAGGGGATCAAGTAGTCAATGAGCAGTTCTTC
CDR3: CATRTGDQVVNEQFF

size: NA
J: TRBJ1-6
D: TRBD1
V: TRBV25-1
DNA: TGTGCCAGCAGTCAGACAGGGTTAGGCGCACCCCTCCACTTT
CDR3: CASSQTGLGAPLHF

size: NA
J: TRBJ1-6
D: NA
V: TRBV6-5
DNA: TGTGCCAGCAGTCGACAGAGCTCCTATAATTCACCCCTCCACTTT
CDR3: CASSRQSSYNSPLHF

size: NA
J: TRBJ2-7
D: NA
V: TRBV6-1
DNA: TGTGCCAGCAGTCGGGGACCAGGGGCCTACGAGCAGTACTTC
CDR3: CASSRGPGAYEQYF

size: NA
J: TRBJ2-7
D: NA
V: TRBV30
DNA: TGTGCCTGGAGTCCTCAGGACGGATACGAGCAGTACTTC
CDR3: CAWSPQDGYEQYF

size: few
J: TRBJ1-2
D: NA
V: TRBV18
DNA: TGTGCCAGCTCACCACGATTGAACTATGGCTACACCTTC
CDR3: CASSPRLNYGYTF

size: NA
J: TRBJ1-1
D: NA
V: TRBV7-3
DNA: TGTGCCAGCTCCTTCACACCAGACACTGAAGCTTTCTTT
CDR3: CASSFTPDTEAFF

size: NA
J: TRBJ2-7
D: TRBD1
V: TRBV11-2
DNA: TGTGCCAGCAGCTTATACAGGGGGAACTTTCCCGAGCAGTACTTC
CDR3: CASSLYRGNFPEQYF

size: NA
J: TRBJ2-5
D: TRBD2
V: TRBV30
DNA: TGTGCCTTAGAACTAGCGGGGGGCCCCCCCCAAGAGACCCAGTACTTC
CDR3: CALELAGGPPQETQYF

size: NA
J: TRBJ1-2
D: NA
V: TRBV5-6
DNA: TGTGCCAGCAGCCAGATAGAAGGCCAATGGTGGGGTAACTATGGCTACACCTTC
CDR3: CASSQIEGQWWGNYGYTF

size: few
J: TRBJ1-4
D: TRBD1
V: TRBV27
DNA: TGTGCCAGCAGTCTCGGACAGGCTAATAATGAAAAACTGTTTTTT
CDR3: CASSLGQANNEKLFF

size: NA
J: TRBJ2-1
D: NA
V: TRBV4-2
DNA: TGTGCCAGCAGCCAACAGGGTAGCTCCTACAATGAGCAGTTCTTC
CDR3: CASSQQGSSYNEQFF

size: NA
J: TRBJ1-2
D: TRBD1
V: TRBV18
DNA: TGTGCCAGCTCACCAAGGACAGGGGAAGGCTACACCTTC
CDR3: CASSPRTGEGYTF

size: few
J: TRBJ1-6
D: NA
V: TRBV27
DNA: TGTGCCAGCAGTAGGAACGTTAATTCACCCCTCCACTTT
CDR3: CASSRNVNSPLHF

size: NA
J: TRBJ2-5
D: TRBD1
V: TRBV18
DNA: TGTGCCAGCTCAGGGACAGGGTCGGAGGAGACCCAGTACTTC
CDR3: CASSGTGSEETQYF

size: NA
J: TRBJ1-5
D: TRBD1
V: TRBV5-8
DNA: TGTGCCAGCAGCTTGCGGAAGGGGGCGCGGGATAGCAATCAGCCCCAGCATTTT
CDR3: CASSLRKGARDSNQPQHF

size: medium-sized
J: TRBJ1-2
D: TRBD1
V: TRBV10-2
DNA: TGCGCCAGCAGCGTGGACAGGGCTAGTGGCTACACCTTC
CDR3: CASSVDRASGYTF